This TCR beta chain originates from a study of cytomegalovirus exposure and HLA in healthy donors. Broader study findings: Subsequent analysis of the approximately 110 validation repertoires found a tendency for first-cohort TCR clusters to co-occur. In vitro checks showed that a few CMV-associated chains really do target CMV antigens.

Concerning this clone: Its antigen is undetermined.

Using immunoSEQ multiplex PCR, the repertoire was profiled, and TCRdb retains in-frame clones only, with some absent. The sample has about 73,000 clones, 70% to 90% seen once. The germline V gene encodes CDR1 LGHNA and CDR2 YNFKEQ. V dropped 4 bases and J dropped 1; count of bases not matched to a gene: 17. The length of the CDR3 is 20 residues. Sequencing was done on a sample of PBMCs. The clonotype comes from a woman in her late teens or twenties in good health and CMV-seropositive. The V gene is TRBV4-2, the J gene TRBJ2-5; TRBD2 agrees at 11 bases. CDR3 DNA: TGTGCCAGCAGCCTTCAGTTACTAGCGGGAGAAGGGGGCCCCCAAGAGACCCAGTACTTC. This encodes CASSLQLLAGEGGPQETQYF.